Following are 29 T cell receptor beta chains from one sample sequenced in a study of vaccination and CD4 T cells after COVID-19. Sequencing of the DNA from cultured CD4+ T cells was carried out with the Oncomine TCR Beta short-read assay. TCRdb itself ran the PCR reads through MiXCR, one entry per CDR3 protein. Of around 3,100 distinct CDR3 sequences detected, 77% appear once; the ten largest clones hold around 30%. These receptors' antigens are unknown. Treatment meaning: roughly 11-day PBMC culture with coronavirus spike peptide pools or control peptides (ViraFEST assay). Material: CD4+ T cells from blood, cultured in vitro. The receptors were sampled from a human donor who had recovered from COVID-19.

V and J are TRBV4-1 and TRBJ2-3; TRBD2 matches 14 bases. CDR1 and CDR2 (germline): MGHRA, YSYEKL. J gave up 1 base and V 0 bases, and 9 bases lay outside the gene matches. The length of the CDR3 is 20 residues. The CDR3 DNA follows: TGCGCCAGCAGCCAAGACGGTAGGACTAGCGGGGGGTCACGCACAGATACGCAGTATTTT. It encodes CASSQDGRTSGGSRTDTQYF.

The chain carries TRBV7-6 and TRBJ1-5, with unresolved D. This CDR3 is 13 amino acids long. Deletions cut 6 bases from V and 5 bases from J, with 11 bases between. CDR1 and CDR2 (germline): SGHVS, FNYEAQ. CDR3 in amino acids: CASSVSPDQPQHF. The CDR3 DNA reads TGTGCCAGCAGTGTCTCCCCCGATCAGCCCCAGCATTTT.

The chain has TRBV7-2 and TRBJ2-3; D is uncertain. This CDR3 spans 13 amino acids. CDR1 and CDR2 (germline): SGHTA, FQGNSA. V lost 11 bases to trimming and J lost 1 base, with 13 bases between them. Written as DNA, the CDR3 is TGTGCCCGCGGTTCTGGAGGCACAGATACGCAGTATTTT. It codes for CARGSGGTDTQYF.

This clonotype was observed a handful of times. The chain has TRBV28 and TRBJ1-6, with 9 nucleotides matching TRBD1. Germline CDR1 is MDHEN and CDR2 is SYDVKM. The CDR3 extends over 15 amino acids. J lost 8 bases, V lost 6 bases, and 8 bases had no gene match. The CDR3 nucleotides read TGTGCCAGCAGGTACGGGACAGGGTCTCATTCACCCCTCCACTTT. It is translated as CASRYGTGSHSPLHF. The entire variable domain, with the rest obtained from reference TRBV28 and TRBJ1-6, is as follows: DVKVTQSSRYLVKRTGEKVFLECVQDMDHENMFWYRQDPGLGLRLIYFSYDVKMKEKGDIPEGYSVSREKKERFSLILESASTNQTSMYLCASRYGTGSHSPLHFGNGTRLTVT.

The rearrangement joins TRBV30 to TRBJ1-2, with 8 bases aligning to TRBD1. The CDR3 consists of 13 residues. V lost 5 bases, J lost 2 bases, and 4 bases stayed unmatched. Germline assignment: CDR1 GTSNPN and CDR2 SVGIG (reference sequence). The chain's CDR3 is CAWDRGVNYGYTF. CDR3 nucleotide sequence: TGTGCCTGGGACAGGGGCGTGAACTATGGCTACACCTTC. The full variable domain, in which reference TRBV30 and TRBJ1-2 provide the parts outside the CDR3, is SQTIHQWPATLVQPVGSPLSLECTVEGTSNPNLYWYRQAAGRGLQLLFYSVGIGQISSEVPQNLSASRPQDRQFILSSKKLLLSDSGFYLCAWDRGVNYGYTFGSGTRLTVV.

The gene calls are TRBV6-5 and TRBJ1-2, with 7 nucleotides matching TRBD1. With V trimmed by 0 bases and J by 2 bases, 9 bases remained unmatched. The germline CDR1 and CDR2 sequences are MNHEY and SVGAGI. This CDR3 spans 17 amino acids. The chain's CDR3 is CASSYSNTWGQNYGYTF. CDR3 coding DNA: TGTGCCAGCAGTTACTCGAATACGTGGGGACAGAACTATGGCTACACCTTC.

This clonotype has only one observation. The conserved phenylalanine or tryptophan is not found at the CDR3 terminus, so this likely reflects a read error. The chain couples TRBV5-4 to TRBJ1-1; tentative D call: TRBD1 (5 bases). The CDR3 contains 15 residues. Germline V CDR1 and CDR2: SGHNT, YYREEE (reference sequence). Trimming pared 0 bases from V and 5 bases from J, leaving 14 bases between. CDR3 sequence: CASSLVGTAGTEAFL. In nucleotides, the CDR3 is TGTGCCAGCAGCTTGGTCGGGACGGCAGGTACTGAAGCTTTCCTT.

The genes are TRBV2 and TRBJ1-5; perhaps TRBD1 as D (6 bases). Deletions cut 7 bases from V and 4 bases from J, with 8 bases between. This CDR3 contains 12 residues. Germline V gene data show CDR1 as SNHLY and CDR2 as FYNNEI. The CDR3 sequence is CASTGVNQPQHF. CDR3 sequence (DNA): TGTGCCAGCACAGGGGTGAATCAGCCCCAGCATTTT.

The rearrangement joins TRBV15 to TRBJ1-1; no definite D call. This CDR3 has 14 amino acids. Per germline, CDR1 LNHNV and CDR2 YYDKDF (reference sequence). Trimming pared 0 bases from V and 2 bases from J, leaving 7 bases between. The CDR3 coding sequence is TGTGCCACCAGCAGAGAGCGGAGTAACACTGAAGCTTTCTTT. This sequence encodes CATSRERSNTEAFF.

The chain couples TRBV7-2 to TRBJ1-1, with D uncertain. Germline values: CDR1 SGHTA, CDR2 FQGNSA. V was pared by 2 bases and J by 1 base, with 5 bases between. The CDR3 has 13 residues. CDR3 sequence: CASSLYSNTEAFF. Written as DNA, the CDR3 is TGTGCCAGCAGCTTATACTCGAACACTGAAGCTTTCTTT.

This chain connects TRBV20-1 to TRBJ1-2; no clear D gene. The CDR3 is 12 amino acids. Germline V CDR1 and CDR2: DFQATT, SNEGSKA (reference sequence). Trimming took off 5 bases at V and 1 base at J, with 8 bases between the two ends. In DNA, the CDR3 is TGCAGTGCTTCTACAGTTAACTATGGCTACACCTTC. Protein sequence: CSASTVNYGYTF.

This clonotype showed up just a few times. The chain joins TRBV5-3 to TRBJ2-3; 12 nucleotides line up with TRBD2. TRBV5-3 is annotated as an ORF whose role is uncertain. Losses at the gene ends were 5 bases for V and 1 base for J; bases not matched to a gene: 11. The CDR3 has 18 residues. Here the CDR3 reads CARRKEILAGGGTDTQYF. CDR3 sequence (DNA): TGTGCCAGAAGAAAGGAGATTCTAGCGGGGGGGGGCACAGATACGCAGTATTTT.

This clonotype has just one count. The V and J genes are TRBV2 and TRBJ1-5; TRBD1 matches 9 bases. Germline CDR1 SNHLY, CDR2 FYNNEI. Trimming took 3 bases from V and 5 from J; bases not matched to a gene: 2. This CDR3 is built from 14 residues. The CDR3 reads CASSEGQGDQPQHF. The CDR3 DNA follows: TGTGCCAGCAGTGAGGGACAGGGTGATCAGCCCCAGCATTTT.

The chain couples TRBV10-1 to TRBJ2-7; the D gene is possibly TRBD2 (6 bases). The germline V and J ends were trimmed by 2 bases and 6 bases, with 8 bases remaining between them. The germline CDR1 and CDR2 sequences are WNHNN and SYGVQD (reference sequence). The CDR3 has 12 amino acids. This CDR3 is CASSERRGEQYF. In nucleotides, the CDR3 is TGCGCCAGCAGTGAGAGGAGGGGCGAGCAGTACTTC.

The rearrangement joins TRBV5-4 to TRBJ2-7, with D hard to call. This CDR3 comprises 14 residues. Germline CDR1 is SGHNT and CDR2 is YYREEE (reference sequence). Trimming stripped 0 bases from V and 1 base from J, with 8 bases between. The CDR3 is CASSLGGTSYEQYF. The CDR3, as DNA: TGTGCCAGCAGCTTGGGCGGCACTTCCTACGAGCAGTACTTC.

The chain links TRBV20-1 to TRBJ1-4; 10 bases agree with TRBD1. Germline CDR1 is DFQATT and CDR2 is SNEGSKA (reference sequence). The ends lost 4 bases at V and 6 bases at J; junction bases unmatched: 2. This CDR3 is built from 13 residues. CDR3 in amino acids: CSATGTGDEKLFF. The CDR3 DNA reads TGCAGTGCTACCGGGACAGGGGATGAAAAACTGTTTTTT.

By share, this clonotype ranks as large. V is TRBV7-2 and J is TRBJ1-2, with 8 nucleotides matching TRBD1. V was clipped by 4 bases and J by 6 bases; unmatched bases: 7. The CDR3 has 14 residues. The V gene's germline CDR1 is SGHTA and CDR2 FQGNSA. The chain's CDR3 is CASSSYRGKDGYTF. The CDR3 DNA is TGTGCCAGCAGCTCCTACAGGGGGAAGGATGGCTACACCTTC.

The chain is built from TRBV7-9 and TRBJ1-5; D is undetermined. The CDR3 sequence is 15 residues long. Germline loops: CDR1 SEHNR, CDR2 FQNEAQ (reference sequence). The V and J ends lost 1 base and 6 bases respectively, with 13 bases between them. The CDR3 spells CASSLGLPRSQPQHF. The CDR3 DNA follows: TGTGCCAGCAGCTTAGGTTTGCCTCGGAGTCAGCCCCAGCATTTT. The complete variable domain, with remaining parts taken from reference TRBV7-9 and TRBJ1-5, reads DTGVSQNPRHKITKRGQNVTFRCDPISEHNRLYWYRQTLGQGPEFLTYFQNEAQLEKSRLLSDRFSAERPKGSFSTLEIQRTEQGDSAMYLCASSLGLPRSQPQHFGDGTRLSIL.

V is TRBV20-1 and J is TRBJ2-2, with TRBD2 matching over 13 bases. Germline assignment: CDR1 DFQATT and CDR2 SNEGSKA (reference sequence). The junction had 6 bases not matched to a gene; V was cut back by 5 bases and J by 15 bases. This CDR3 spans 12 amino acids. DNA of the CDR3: TGCAGTGCTCTTTATACTAGCGGGGGGGTGTTTTTT. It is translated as CSALYTSGGVFF.

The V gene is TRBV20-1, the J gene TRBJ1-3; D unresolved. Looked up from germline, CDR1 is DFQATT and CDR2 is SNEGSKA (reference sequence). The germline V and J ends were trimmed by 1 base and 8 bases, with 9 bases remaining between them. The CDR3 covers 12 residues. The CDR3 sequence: CSARGTHHTIYF. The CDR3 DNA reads TGCAGTGCTAGAGGCACCCATCACACCATATATTTT.

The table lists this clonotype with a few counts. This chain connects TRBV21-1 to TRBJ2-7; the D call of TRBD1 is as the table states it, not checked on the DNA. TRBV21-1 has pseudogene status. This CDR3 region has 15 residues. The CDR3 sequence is CASSWDTSPSYEQYF. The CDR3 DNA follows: TGTGCCAGCAGTTGGGACACCTCTCCTTCCTACGAGCAGTACTTC.

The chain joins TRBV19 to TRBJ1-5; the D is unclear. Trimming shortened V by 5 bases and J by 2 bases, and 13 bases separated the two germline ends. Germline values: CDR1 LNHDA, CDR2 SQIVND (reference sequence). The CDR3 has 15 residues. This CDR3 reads CASSWRALGNQPQHF. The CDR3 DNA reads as TGTGCCAGTAGTTGGAGGGCTCTTGGCAATCAGCCCCAGCATTTT.

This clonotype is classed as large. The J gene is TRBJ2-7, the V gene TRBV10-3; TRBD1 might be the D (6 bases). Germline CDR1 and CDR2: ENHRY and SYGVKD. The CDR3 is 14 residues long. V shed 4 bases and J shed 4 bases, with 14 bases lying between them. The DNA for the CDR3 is TGTGCCATCAGTGGCGCAGGGGTCCTATACGAGCAGTACTTC. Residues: CAISGAGVLYEQYF.

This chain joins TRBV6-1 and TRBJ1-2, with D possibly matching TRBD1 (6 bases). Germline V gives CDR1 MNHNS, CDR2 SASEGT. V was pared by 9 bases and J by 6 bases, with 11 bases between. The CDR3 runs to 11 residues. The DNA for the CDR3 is TGTGCCAGTACTCAGGGGCATGGCTACACCTTC. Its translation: CASTQGHGYTF.

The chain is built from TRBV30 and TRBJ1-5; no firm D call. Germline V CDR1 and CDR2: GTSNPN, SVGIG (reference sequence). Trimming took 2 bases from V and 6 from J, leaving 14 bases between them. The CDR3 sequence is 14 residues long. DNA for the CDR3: TGTGCCTGGAGTCAATTGGGGTATGGTCAGCCCCAGCATTTT. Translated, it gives CAWSQLGYGQPQHF.

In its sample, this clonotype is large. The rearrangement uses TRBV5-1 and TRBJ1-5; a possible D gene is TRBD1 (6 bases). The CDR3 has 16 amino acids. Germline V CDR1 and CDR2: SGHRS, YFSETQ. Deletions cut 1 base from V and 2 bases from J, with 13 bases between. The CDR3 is CASSLIGGLGNQPQHF. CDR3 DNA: TGCGCCAGCAGCTTGATTGGGGGGCTAGGCAATCAGCCCCAGCATTTT.

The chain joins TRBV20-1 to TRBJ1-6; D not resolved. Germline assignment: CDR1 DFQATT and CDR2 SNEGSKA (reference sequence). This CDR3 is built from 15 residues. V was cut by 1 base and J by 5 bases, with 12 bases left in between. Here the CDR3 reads CSARAGYGDNSPLHF. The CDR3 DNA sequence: TGCAGTGCTAGAGCGGGGTATGGTGATAATTCACCCCTCCACTTT.

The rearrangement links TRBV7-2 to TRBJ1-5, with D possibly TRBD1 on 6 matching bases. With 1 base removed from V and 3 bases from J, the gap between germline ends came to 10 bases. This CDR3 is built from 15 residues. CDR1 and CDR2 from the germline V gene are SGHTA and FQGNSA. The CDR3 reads CASSLVGGVNQPQHF. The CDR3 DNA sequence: TGTGCCAGCAGCTTAGTCGGGGGCGTCAATCAGCCCCAGCATTTT.

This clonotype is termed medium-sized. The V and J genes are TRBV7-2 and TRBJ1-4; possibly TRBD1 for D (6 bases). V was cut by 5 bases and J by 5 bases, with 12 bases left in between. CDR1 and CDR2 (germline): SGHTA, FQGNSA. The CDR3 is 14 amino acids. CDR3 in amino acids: CASSQGHWNEKLFF. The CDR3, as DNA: TGTGCCAGCAGCCAGGGACACTGGAATGAAAAACTGTTTTTT.